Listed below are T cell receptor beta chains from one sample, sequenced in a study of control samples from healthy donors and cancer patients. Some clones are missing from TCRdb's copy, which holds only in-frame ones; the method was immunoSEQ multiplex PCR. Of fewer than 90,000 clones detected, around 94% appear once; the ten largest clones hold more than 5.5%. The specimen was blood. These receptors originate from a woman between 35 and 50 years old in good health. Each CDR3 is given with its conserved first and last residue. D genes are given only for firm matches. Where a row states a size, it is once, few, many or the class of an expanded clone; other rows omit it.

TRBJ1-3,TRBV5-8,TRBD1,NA,TGTGCCAGCAGCGCCGCGACAGGGGAGTACACCATATATTTT,CASSAATGEYTIYF
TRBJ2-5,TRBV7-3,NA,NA,TGTGCCAGCAGCTTACGGACAGATCGGGGAGAGACCCAGTACTTC,CASSLRTDRGETQYF
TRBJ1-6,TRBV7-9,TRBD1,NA,TGTGCCAGCAGCTTAGCGCTGGGAGGGGGCGGTTATAATTCACCCCTCCACTTT,CASSLALGGGGYNSPLHF
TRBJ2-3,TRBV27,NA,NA,TGTGCCAGCAGTCCCGCGGTAGATACGCAGTATTTT,CASSPAVDTQYF
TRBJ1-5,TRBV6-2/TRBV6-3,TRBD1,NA,TGTGCCAGCAGTTTTTTCCGGGACAGGGGACATCAGCCCCAGCATTTT,CASSFFRDRGHQPQHF
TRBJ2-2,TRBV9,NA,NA,TGTGCCAGCAGCGTACGGACAGACACCGGGGAGCTGTTTTTT,CASSVRTDTGELFF
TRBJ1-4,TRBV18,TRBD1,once,TGTGCCAGCTCACCAACAACAGGGGTTTCTAATGAAAAACTGTTTTTT,CASSPTTGVSNEKLFF
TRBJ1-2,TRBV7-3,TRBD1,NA,TGTGCCAGCAGCTTACAGGGGGCGAAGGGTGGCTACACCTTC,CASSLQGAKGGYTF
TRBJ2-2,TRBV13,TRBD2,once,TGTGCCAGCAGCCCGGGACTAGCGGGAGGGCCGAGGAGCACCGGGGAGCTGTTTTTT,CASSPGLAGGPRSTGELFF
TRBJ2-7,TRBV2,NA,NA,TGTGCCAGCCGAAAGGGGACGGAGAACTACGAGCAGTACTTC,CASRKGTENYEQYF
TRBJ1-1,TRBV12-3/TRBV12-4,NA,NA,TGTGCCAGCAGAAAGTTTGAGGACACTGAAGCTTTCTTT,CASRKFEDTEAFF
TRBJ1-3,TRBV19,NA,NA,TGTGCCAGTAGTATAGGTTTACTTACGCCTGGAAACACCATATATTTT,CASSIGLLTPGNTIYF
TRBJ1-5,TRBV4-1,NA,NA,TGCGCCAGCAGCCAAGTGGTCGGCAATCAGCCCCAGCATTTT,CASSQVVGNQPQHF
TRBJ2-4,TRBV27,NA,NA,TGTGCCAGCAGTTCCCTCGCGGGGCAGGGAGTTGCCAAAAACATTCAGTACTTC,CASSSLAGQGVAKNIQYF
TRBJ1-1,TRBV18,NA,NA,TGTGCCAGCTCACCAACGGACCTAGGGAACACTGAAGCTTTCTTT,CASSPTDLGNTEAFF
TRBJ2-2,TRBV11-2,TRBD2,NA,TGTGCCAGCAGACAGGGGGGTCGTCTAGCGGGAGGAAGGGGCGGGGAGCTGTTTTTT,CASRQGGRLAGGRGGELFF